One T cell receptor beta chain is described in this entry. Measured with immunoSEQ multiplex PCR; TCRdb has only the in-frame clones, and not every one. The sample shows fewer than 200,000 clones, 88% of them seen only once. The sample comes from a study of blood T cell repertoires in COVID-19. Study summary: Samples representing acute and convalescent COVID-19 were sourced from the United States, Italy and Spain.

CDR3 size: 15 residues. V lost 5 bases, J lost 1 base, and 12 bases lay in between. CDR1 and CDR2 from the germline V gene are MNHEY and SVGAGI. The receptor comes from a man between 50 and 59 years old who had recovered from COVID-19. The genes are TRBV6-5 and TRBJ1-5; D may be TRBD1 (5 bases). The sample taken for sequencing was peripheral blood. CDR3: CASSPPGGSNQPQHF. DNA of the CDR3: TGTGCCAGCAGTCCCCCTGGGGGGAGCAATCAGCCCCAGCATTTT.